A selection of T cell receptor beta chains follows, all from one sample in a study of blood T cell repertoires in COVID-19. TCRdb's table, derived via immunoSEQ multiplex PCR, lists solely in-frame clones and lacks some. The sample carries 200,000 to 250,000 clones, 65% to 90% recorded once. The source material was peripheral blood. These TCRs come from a woman aged 65 to 85 with COVID-19, enrolled during active disease. Both conserved end residues are part of each CDR3. The order of the fields is V gene, CDR3 protein.

>TRBV10-3
CAISSGAESDTQYF
>TRBV19
CASCTGQGTNAPLHF
>TRBV5-4
CASSLGGSNEKLFF
>TRBV7-8
CASSPTERGRSAANYGYTF
>TRBV7-2
CASSYTGIETQYF
>TRBV15
CATSRPKNTEAFF
>TRBV5-5
CASSLVGTGSEKLFF
>TRBV5-1
CASSPGSTTGHYGYTF
>TRBV5-4
CASSPGTGVNQPQHF
>TRBV29-1
CSVSRTGVPEAFF
>TRBV7-9
CASSLDRRVDEKLFF
>TRBV27
CASSSHPTNLAGELFF
>TRBV27
CASSLWSADNEQFF
>TRBV5-8
CASSLPIGGTEAFF
>TRBV3-1/TRBV3-2
CASSLGRNTEAFF
>TRBV19
CASWGPEDRDDYGYTF
>TRBV10-3
CAISESIQGMSSYNEQFF
>TRBV7-9
CASSDASGSTNYNEQFF
>TRBV10-3
CAISETPTSAGSYEQYF
>TRBV7-6
CASSYPGSYEQYF
>TRBV6-5
CASSGTGNYGYTF
>TRBV5-5
CASSLGTGYQETQYF
>TRBV9
CASSVDGRSTIYF
>TRBV19
CASSIGGVNSGNTIYF
>TRBV7-2
CASSITGNTEAFF
>TRBV19
CASSTLDRGRNSPLHF
>TRBV20-1
CSAPVNYGYTF
>TRBV6-6
CASSYAGSGNTIYF
>TRBV10-3
CAISSGQNYGYTF
>TRBV4-1
CASRKVGGAHNEQFF
>TRBV9
CASSVDPGALNTEAFF
>TRBV4-1
CASSPQLAGTSYEQYF
>TRBV11-2
CASSLETSILDTQYF
>TRBV11-2
CASSWDRVQADTQYF
>TRBV19
CASSNQGEANYGYTF
>TRBV11-2
CASSPPSRDRGFYEQYF
>TRBV5-1
CASSLLETGPGGNTIYF
>TRBV9
CASSTQDRAYGYTF
>TRBV9
CASSPSGDSHQPQHF